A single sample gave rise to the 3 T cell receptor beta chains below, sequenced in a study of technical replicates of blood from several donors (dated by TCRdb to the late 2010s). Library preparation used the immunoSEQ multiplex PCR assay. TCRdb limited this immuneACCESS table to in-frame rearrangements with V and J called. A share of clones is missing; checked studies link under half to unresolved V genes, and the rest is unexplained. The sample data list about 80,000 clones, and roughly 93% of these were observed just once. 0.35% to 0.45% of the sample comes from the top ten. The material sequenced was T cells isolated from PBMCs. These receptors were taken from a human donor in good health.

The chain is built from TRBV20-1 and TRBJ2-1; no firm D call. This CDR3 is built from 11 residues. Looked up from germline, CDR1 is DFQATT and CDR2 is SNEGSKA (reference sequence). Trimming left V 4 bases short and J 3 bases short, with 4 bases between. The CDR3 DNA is TGCAGTGCTAAGCGCTACAATGAGCAGTTCTTC. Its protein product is CSAKRYNEQFF.

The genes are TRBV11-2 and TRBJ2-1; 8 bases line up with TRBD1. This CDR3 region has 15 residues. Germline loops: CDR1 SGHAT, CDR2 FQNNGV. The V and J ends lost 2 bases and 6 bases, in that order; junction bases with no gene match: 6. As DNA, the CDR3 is TGTGCCAGCAGCTTACCGAACAGGGGGGTCAATGAGCAGTTCTTC. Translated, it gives CASSLPNRGVNEQFF. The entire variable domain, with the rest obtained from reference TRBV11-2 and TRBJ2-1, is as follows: EAGVAQSPRYKIIEKRQSVAFWCNPISGHATLYWYQQILGQGPKLLIQFQNNGVVDDSQLPKDRFSAERLKGVDSTLKIQPAKLEDSAVYLCASSLPNRGVNEQFFGPGTRLTVL.

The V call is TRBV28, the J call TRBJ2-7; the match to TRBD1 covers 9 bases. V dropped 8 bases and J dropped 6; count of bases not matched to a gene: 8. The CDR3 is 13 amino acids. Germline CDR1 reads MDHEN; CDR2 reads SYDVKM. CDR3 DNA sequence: TGTGCCAGCCTAGACAGGGGGTGGGTCGAGCAGTACTTC. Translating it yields CASLDRGWVEQYF.